Listed below are T cell receptor beta chains from one sample, sequenced in a study of post-analysis software for immune sequencing data. TCRdb reprocessed the PCR reads via MiXCR and lists one record per CDR3 protein. The sample consists of approximately 730,000 distinct CDR3 sequences, about 43% of them appearing once. Source material: blood. The receptors derive from a girl under 18 with multiple sclerosis. CDR3s include the opening cysteine and the closing phenylalanine or tryptophan. Fields, in order: D gene, clone size, V gene, J gene, CDR3 DNA, CDR3 protein. D genes are given only for firm matches. Rows give clone size only sometimes, using once, few, many, or a class for an expanded clone.

d_gene: TRBD1; abundance: -; v_gene: TRBV7-2; j_gene: TRBJ1-1; CDR3nt: TGTGCCAGCAGATTTCGACAGGGGCCTCATGGCACGGAAGCTTTCTTT; CDR3aa: CASRFRQGPHGTEAFF
d_gene: TRBD2; abundance: -; v_gene: TRBV19; j_gene: TRBJ2-5; CDR3nt: TGTGCCAGTAGTATCCCGGGACTAGCAGCGGAGACCCAGTACTTC; CDR3aa: CASSIPGLAAETQYF
d_gene: -; abundance: few; v_gene: TRBV27; j_gene: TRBJ2-1; CDR3nt: TGTGCCAGCAGTCAGACCGCGGGGGCATTTTGGAATGAGCAGTTCTTC; CDR3aa: CASSQTAGAFWNEQFF
d_gene: -; abundance: -; v_gene: TRBV11-2; j_gene: TRBJ2-3; CDR3nt: TGTGCCAGCAGCTTGAATCTAGTAGGAGATACGCAGTATTTT; CDR3aa: CASSLNLVGDTQYF
d_gene: TRBD1; abundance: -; v_gene: TRBV20-1; j_gene: TRBJ2-5; CDR3nt: TGCAGTGTAGCACAGGGGGCGTTGGGCACAAAAGAGACCCAGTACTTC; CDR3aa: CSVAQGALGTKETQYF
d_gene: -; abundance: -; v_gene: TRBV27; j_gene: TRBJ1-1; CDR3nt: TGTGCCAGCAGTTTGGACCCCCTGAACACTGAAGCTTTCTTT; CDR3aa: CASSLDPLNTEAFF
d_gene: -; abundance: -; v_gene: TRBV3-1; j_gene: TRBJ1-2; CDR3nt: TGTGCCAGCAGCCAAGAGACATATGGCTACACCTTC; CDR3aa: CASSQETYGYTF
d_gene: -; abundance: -; v_gene: TRBV11-2; j_gene: TRBJ2-4; CDR3nt: TGTGCCAGCGCTAGGGGAGGCAAAAACATTCAGTACTTC; CDR3aa: CASARGGKNIQYF
d_gene: -; abundance: -; v_gene: TRBV11-1; j_gene: TRBJ2-7; CDR3nt: TGTGCCAGCAGCTCATACCGCTACTACGAGCAGTACTTC; CDR3aa: CASSSYRYYEQYF
d_gene: -; abundance: -; v_gene: TRBV11-2; j_gene: TRBJ1-2; CDR3nt: TGTGCCAGCAGCCCTATCACGCTCTATGGCTACACCTTC; CDR3aa: CASSPITLYGYTF
d_gene: -; abundance: few; v_gene: TRBV15; j_gene: TRBJ2-7; CDR3nt: TGTGCCACCAGCAGGGGTTCCGGGGCGGGTTACGAGCAGTACTTC; CDR3aa: CATSRGSGAGYEQYF
d_gene: TRBD1; abundance: -; v_gene: TRBV30; j_gene: TRBJ2-1; CDR3nt: TGTGCCTGGAGTTCTCACAGGGGATTTAATGAGCAGTTCTTC; CDR3aa: CAWSSHRGFNEQFF
d_gene: -; abundance: -; v_gene: TRBV7-8; j_gene: TRBJ1-1; CDR3nt: TGTGCCAGCAGCTTAGCGCTAGGGGCCGACACTGAAGCTTTCTTT; CDR3aa: CASSLALGADTEAFF
d_gene: TRBD2; abundance: few; v_gene: TRBV29-1; j_gene: TRBJ2-2; CDR3nt: TGCAGCGTTGCGGGGGGGGCAGGGGAGCTGTTTTTT; CDR3aa: CSVAGGAGELFF
d_gene: -; abundance: few; v_gene: TRBV28; j_gene: TRBJ1-5; CDR3nt: TGTGCCAGCAGGCCAGGGCCCAATCAGCCCCAGCATTTT; CDR3aa: CASRPGPNQPQHF
d_gene: -; abundance: -; v_gene: TRBV28; j_gene: TRBJ2-1; CDR3nt: TGTGCCAGCAGTGATTTGACAGACCACTACAATGAGCAGTTCTTC; CDR3aa: CASSDLTDHYNEQFF
d_gene: -; abundance: -; v_gene: TRBV7-6; j_gene: TRBJ2-5; CDR3nt: TGTGCCAGCAGCCGATTCGGAGAGACCCAGTACTTC; CDR3aa: CASSRFGETQYF
d_gene: -; abundance: -; v_gene: TRBV12-3/TRBV12-4; j_gene: TRBJ2-3; CDR3nt: TGTGCCAGCAGTTGGGCAAGCACAGATACGCAGTATTTT; CDR3aa: CASSWASTDTQYF
d_gene: TRBD2; abundance: -; v_gene: TRBV28; j_gene: TRBJ2-4; CDR3nt: TGTGCCAGCAGACGACCATTGGGACTAGCGGGAGGACAGGGGAACATTCAGTACTTC; CDR3aa: CASRRPLGLAGGQGNIQYF
d_gene: -; abundance: -; v_gene: TRBV6-1; j_gene: TRBJ2-4; CDR3nt: TGTGCCAGCAGTGAAGAGATATGGGGGGACATTCAGTACTTC; CDR3aa: CASSEEIWGDIQYF
d_gene: -; abundance: -; v_gene: TRBV7-2; j_gene: TRBJ2-7; CDR3nt: TGTGCCAGCAGCTTAGCGGCCCCCGCCGAGCAGTACTTC; CDR3aa: CASSLAAPAEQYF
d_gene: TRBD2; abundance: few; v_gene: TRBV28; j_gene: TRBJ2-5; CDR3nt: TGTGCCAGCAGTCCTCCCGCGGGAGCGGCGGAGACCCAGTACTTC; CDR3aa: CASSPPAGAAETQYF
d_gene: -; abundance: -; v_gene: TRBV7-9; j_gene: TRBJ2-1; CDR3nt: TGTGCCAGCAGTTCAGGAGGGGGACCGTTCTTC; CDR3aa: CASSSGGGPFF
d_gene: -; abundance: -; v_gene: TRBV10-3; j_gene: TRBJ1-2; CDR3nt: TGTGCCATCAGTGATGGAGAGTATGGCTACACCTTC; CDR3aa: CAISDGEYGYTF
d_gene: -; abundance: -; v_gene: TRBV29-1; j_gene: TRBJ2-7; CDR3nt: TGCAGCGTTGAGCAACGCGGGTTGCCCCCCTACGAGCAGTACTTC; CDR3aa: CSVEQRGLPPYEQYF
d_gene: -; abundance: -; v_gene: TRBV29-1; j_gene: TRBJ1-1; CDR3nt: TGCAGCGTTGGGGGGGCGGACATGAACACTGAAGCTTTCTTT; CDR3aa: CSVGGADMNTEAFF